The next 25 T cell receptor beta chains were all read from a single sample in a study of intratumoral heterogeneity in liver cancer. Sequenced by immunoSEQ multiplex PCR; TCRdb stores in-frame clones only, minus some. The data contain 20,000 to 25,000 clones, 73% of them singletons. The specimen comprised tumor-adjacent normal tissue, sampled before any cancer treatment. These receptors were taken from a woman in her 70s with hepatocellular carcinoma.

The CDR3, as DNA: TGTGCCAGCACACTACAGGGGGCCGGCTATGGCTACACCTTC. Amino acids: CASTLQGAGYGYTF. V and J are TRBV2 and TRBJ1-2, with TRBD1 matching over 9 bases. Unmatched junction bases numbered 7, after V lost 7 bases and J lost 4 bases. The length of the CDR3 is 14 residues. CDR1 SNHLY and CDR2 FYNNEI come from the germline V gene. The variable domain in full, with the rest retrieved from reference TRBV2 and TRBJ1-2, is EPEVTQTPSHQVTQMGQEVILRCVPISNHLYFYWYRQILGQKVEFLVSFYNNEISEKSEIFDDQFSVERPDGSNFTLKIRSTKLEDSAMYFCASTLQGAGYGYTFGSGTRLTVV.

The chain carries TRBV19 and TRBJ1-1, with D possibly matching TRBD1 (5 bases). The CDR3 extends over 16 amino acids. The germline CDR1 and CDR2 sequences are LNHDA and SQIVND (reference sequence). V was cut by 3 bases and J by 4 bases, with 18 bases left in between. CDR3 DNA: TGTGCCAGTAGTATGCCCTCGGGGGGGGGATCCACTGAAGCTTTCTTT. As protein: CASSMPSGGGSTEAFF. Using reference TRBV19 and TRBJ1-1 for the parts outside the CDR3, the full variable domain is DGGITQSPKYLFRKEGQNVTLSCEQNLNHDAMYWYRQDPGQGLRLIYYSQIVNDFQKGDIAEGYSVSREKKESFPLTVTSAQKNPTAFYLCASSMPSGGGSTEAFFGQGTRLTVV.

This chain connects TRBV5-1 to TRBJ2-7; the D call may be TRBD1 or TRBD2 (6 bases each). Trimming removed 3 bases from V and 2 bases from J, with 15 bases in between. Looked up from germline, CDR1 is SGHRS and CDR2 is YFSETQ. The CDR3 is 15 residues long. The CDR3 DNA reads TGCGCCAGCAGCTCCGGGTGGGGGGCAGCCTACGAGCAGTACTTC. Its translation is CASSSGWGAAYEQYF.

This chain connects TRBV5-4 to TRBJ2-7; D call uncertain. The CDR3 is made up of 12 amino acids. Germline CDR1 SGHNT, CDR2 YYREEE (reference sequence). Trimming removed 2 bases at V and 0 bases at J, with 3 bases between. The CDR3 DNA reads TGTGCCAGCAGCTTCAGCTCCTACGAGCAGTACTTC. Translated, it gives CASSFSSYEQYF.

This clone has more than one count but fewer than ten. The CDR3 nucleotides read TGTGCCAGCAGTTTATGGGCGGTTAGCAATCAGCCCCAGCATTTT. Its protein is CASSLWAVSNQPQHF. The chain couples TRBV27 to TRBJ1-5; no clear D. Germline CDR1 is MNHEY and CDR2 is SMNVEV (reference sequence). CDR3 length equals 15 residues. V dropped 1 base and J dropped 0 bases, with 7 bases sitting between them.

The chain joins TRBV7-9 to TRBJ2-2, with D uncertain. The CDR3 consists of 14 residues. Germline V lookup: CDR1 SEHNR, CDR2 FQNEAQ (reference sequence). The ends were cut back, 8 bases at V and 0 bases at J, with 10 bases in the middle. The CDR3 spells CASWAASNTGELFF. The CDR3 DNA reads TGTGCCAGCTGGGCGGCATCGAACACCGGGGAGCTGTTTTTT.

This clone was observed once. This chain connects TRBV11-1 to TRBJ1-1; 8 bases agree with TRBD1. Looked up from germline, CDR1 is SGHAT and CDR2 is FQDESV (reference sequence). The CDR3 sequence is 15 residues long. The junction had 2 bases not matched to a gene; V was cut back by 1 base and J by 1 base. This CDR3 is CASSLGQGPNTEAFF. CDR3 coding DNA: TGTGCCAGCAGCTTAGGACAGGGGCCGAACACTGAAGCTTTCTTT.

The chain is built from TRBV3-1 (or the pseudogene TRBV3-2) and TRBJ2-2; unclear D gene. Germline V gives CDR1 LGHDT, CDR2 YNNKEL (reference sequence). Trimming took 7 bases from V and 5 from J, leaving 5 bases between them. This CDR3 is built from 11 residues. Here the CDR3 DNA reads TGTGCCAGCACCGGGACCGGGGAGCTGTTTTTT. It is translated as CASTGTGELFF.

This chain joins TRBV7-9 and TRBJ1-5, with no clear D. Germline V gives CDR1 SEHNR, CDR2 FQNEAQ (reference sequence). The V end was cut by 6 bases, the J end by 0 bases, with 6 bases between. The CDR3 sequence is 13 residues long. The CDR3 loop reads CASRRDSNQPQHF. In nucleotides, the CDR3 is TGTGCCAGCAGACGGGATAGCAATCAGCCCCAGCATTTT.

The gene calls are TRBV5-6 and TRBJ2-3; TRBD2 matches at 13 bases. The CDR3 spans 17 residues. From germline, CDR1 is SGHDT and CDR2 YYEEEE. V dropped 2 bases and J dropped 2; count of bases not matched to a gene: 5. CDR3 sequence: CASSFGLAGEVTDTQYF. The CDR3 DNA reads TGTGCCAGCAGCTTCGGACTAGCGGGAGAAGTCACAGATACGCAGTATTTT.

The J gene is TRBJ1-1, the V gene TRBV7-3; no clear D gene. The CDR3 length is 12 residues. Trimming took 9 bases from V and 1 from J, leaving 9 bases between them. CDR1 is SGHTA, CDR2 FQGTGA, per germline. The CDR3 region has the DNA TGTGCCAGACCTCGGGCGAACACTGAAGCTTTCTTT. Residues: CARPRANTEAFF.

The chain combines TRBV15 with TRBJ2-5, with D tentatively TRBD2 (5 bases). This CDR3 region has 14 residues. V was cut by 1 base and J by 5 bases, with 11 bases left in between. Germline loops: CDR1 LNHNV, CDR2 YYDKDF (reference sequence). CDR3 in DNA: TGTGCCACCAGCAGAGCCCAGACGGGGGAGACCCAGTACTTC. Amino acid sequence: CATSRAQTGETQYF.

The V gene is TRBV6-5, the J gene TRBJ2-7; a weak D match, TRBD1 (6 bases). The CDR3 has 14 amino acids. CDR1 and CDR2 from the germline V gene are MNHEY and SVGAGI. V dropped 6 bases and J dropped 3 bases, with 15 bases sitting between them. The CDR3 reads CASRKPGQDYEQYF. Written as DNA, the CDR3 is TGTGCCAGCAGAAAACCGGGACAAGACTACGAGCAGTACTTC.

This chain uses TRBV10-3 with TRBJ2-7; 8 positions agree with TRBD1. CDR1 ENHRY and CDR2 SYGVKD come from the germline V gene. CDR3 size: 12 residues. V gave up 7 bases and J gave up 7 bases; unmatched junction bases: 6. CDR3 bases: TGTGCCATCACGCAGGGGGCGGGGGAGCAGTACTTC. This codes for CAITQGAGEQYF.

This clone is medium-sized within its sample. The chain links TRBV6-5 to TRBJ2-7, with D tentatively TRBD2 (6 bases). The V end was cut by 2 bases, the J end by 3 bases, with 17 bases between. In germline, CDR1 is MNHEY, CDR2 SVGAGI. CDR3 size: 16 residues. CDR3 bases: TGTGCCAGCAGTTACGGCTCGAGGGCTAGCGACTACGAGCAGTACTTC. Its translation: CASSYGSRASDYEQYF.

This chain uses TRBV7-2 with TRBJ2-1; unclear D gene. This CDR3 comprises 12 residues. Trimming shortened V by 2 bases and J by 12 bases, and 11 bases separated the two germline ends. Germline CDR1 is SGHTA and CDR2 is FQGNSA. The chain's CDR3 is CASSLWGSGQFF. CDR3 bases: TGTGCCAGCAGCTTATGGGGTTCTGGGCAGTTCTTC.

V and J are TRBV18 and TRBJ2-7, with 8 bases identical to TRBD2. This CDR3 has 14 amino acids. V trimming: 3 bases; J trimming: 6 bases; junction bases outside the gene matches: 7. CDR1 is KGHSH, CDR2 LQKENI, per germline. DNA for the CDR3: TGTGCCAGCTCACCGCCCGGGACTAGAGGCGAGCAGTACTTC. This translates into CASSPPGTRGEQYF.

This clone was counted a few times. A much larger clone lies a single base off, so this may be a read error. V usage is TRBV7-9 and J usage is TRBJ2-1; no reliable D call. V lost 5 bases, J lost 5 bases, and 1 base lay in between. Germline V gives CDR1 SEHNR, CDR2 FQNEAQ (reference sequence). The CDR3 length is 10 residues. CDR3 residues: CASSNNEQFF. CDR3 DNA: TGTGCCAGCAGCAACAATGAGCAGTTCTTC.

The gene calls are TRBV3-1 (or the pseudogene TRBV3-2) and TRBJ2-1; D call uncertain. Trimming stripped 4 bases from V and 1 base from J, with 11 bases between. There are 15 residues in the CDR3. CDR1 and CDR2 from the germline V gene are LGHDT and YNNKEL (reference sequence). CDR3 nucleotide sequence: TGTGCCAGCAGCCTAGTAACCGGATCCTACAATGAGCAGTTCTTC. It is translated as CASSLVTGSYNEQFF.

This chain connects TRBV28 to TRBJ2-5; D is perhaps TRBD1 (6 bases). The V gene's germline CDR1 is MDHEN and CDR2 SYDVKM. This CDR3 spans 15 amino acids. Trimming left V 6 bases short and J 7 bases short, with 21 bases between. The CDR3 nucleotides are TGTGCCAGCAGCCGTACTACAGGGCCCTCCATGACCCAGTACTTC. Protein product: CASSRTTGPSMTQYF.

The rearrangement links TRBV19 to TRBJ1-3, with TRBD1 matching over 7 bases. The CDR3 loop spans 14 amino acids. Germline V CDR1 and CDR2: LNHDA, SQIVND (reference sequence). V was pared by 4 bases and J by 0 bases, with 0 bases of the junction left unmatched. CDR3 loop: CASSTGGSGNTIYF. For the CDR3, the DNA is TGTGCCAGTAGTACAGGGGGCTCTGGAAACACCATATATTTT.

The rearrangement links TRBV5-1 to TRBJ2-3, with 9 bases identical to TRBD2. V lost 0 bases and J lost 2; bases outside the gene matches: 4. The CDR3 has 16 amino acids. Germline-derived CDR1 and CDR2 are SGHRS and YFSETQ. The CDR3 DNA sequence: TGCGCCAGCAGCTTGGGGCTAGCGGGACTCACAGATACGCAGTATTTT. Translation: CASSLGLAGLTDTQYF.

The V gene is TRBV5-1, the J gene TRBJ1-2; unclear D gene. The CDR3 is 15 amino acids. The ends were cut back, 2 bases at V and 0 bases at J, with 11 bases in the middle. The V gene's germline CDR1 is SGHRS and CDR2 YFSETQ. The CDR3 loop is CASSFSEGSNYGYTF. For the CDR3, the DNA is TGCGCCAGCAGCTTTTCTGAGGGCTCTAACTATGGCTACACCTTC.

This chain joins TRBV2 and TRBJ2-1; 11 bases agree with TRBD2. CDR3 length: 15 amino acids. After removal of 1 base from V and 10 bases from J, the junction contained 6 bases not matched to a gene. The germline gives CDR1 SNHLY, CDR2 FYNNEI. The CDR3 sequence is CASSEEASGRLEQFF. DNA of the CDR3: TGTGCCAGCAGTGAAGAGGCTAGCGGGAGGCTCGAGCAGTTCTTC.

The V and J genes are TRBV19 and TRBJ1-6; tentative D call: TRBD1 (5 bases). Between the trimmed V and J ends, which lost 5 bases and 8 bases, there was a span of 10 bases. The CDR3 is 13 amino acids. CDR1 and CDR2 (germline): LNHDA, SQIVND (reference sequence). The chain's CDR3 is CASSPTGDSPLHF. CDR3 in DNA: TGTGCCAGTAGTCCTACAGGTGATTCACCCCTCCACTTT.